This T cell receptor beta chain comes out of a study of cytomegalovirus exposure and HLA in healthy donors. Germline V gives CDR1 SGHDT, CDR2 YYEEEE. After removal of 3 bases from V and 3 bases from J, the junction contained 5 bases not matched to a gene. This CDR3 is built from 14 residues. A multiplex PCR was run with 60 Vbeta primers and 13 Jbeta primers. The method was immunoSEQ multiplex PCR; TCRdb's version includes in-frame clones alone and lacks a portion of them. The data show some 160,000 clones, more than 65% seen once. Sequenced: PBMCs. This receptor was identified in a woman in her twenties or thirties in good health and CMV-seronegative. The V and J genes are TRBV5-6 and TRBJ2-7; TRBD1 aligns across 8 bases. The CDR3 loop is CASSSPGTGYEQYF. The CDR3, as DNA: TGTGCCAGCAGCTCGCCCGGGACAGGCTACGAGCAGTACTTC.